The next 30 T cell receptor beta chains were all read from a single sample in a study of blood T cell repertoires in COVID-19. TCRdb's table, derived via immunoSEQ multiplex PCR, lists solely in-frame clones and lacks some. Of under 200,000 clones listed, about four fifths were seen once; the top ten hold approximately 18%. Material for sequencing was peripheral blood. The origin of the receptors is a woman in her 70s who had recovered from COVID-19.

The DNA for the CDR3 is TGTGCCAGCTCAGTAGGGAGCTCTGGAAACACCATATATTTT. Translating it yields CASSVGSSGNTIYF. The chain recombines TRBV18 with TRBJ1-3; D call uncertain. V lost 5 bases to trimming and J lost 0 bases, with 8 bases between them. The CDR3 extends over 14 amino acids. Germline V gene data show CDR1 as KGHSH and CDR2 as LQKENI.

The V and J genes are TRBV28 and TRBJ2-7, with D perhaps TRBD1 (6 bases). The germline gives CDR1 MDHEN, CDR2 SYDVKM. Trimming took off 6 bases at V and 5 bases at J, with 14 bases between the two ends. The CDR3 spans 13 residues. The CDR3 protein is CASRPQGFHEQYF. The CDR3 DNA sequence: TGTGCCAGCAGACCCCAGGGGTTCCACGAGCAGTACTTC.

This chain links TRBV6-5 with TRBJ1-5, with a possible D match to TRBD1 (5 bases). This CDR3 has 14 residues. The germline CDR1 and CDR2 sequences are MNHEY and SVGAGI. The V end lost 6 bases, the J end lost 3 bases, and 12 bases lay between the germline ends. DNA of the CDR3: TGTGCCAGCAGGCAGGGATTTGACAATCAGCCCCAGCATTTT. Translating it yields CASRQGFDNQPQHF.

CDR3 in DNA: TGCGCCAGCAGCCAAACCGGACAGGGGGCGCAAGGCTTTGAAAAACTGTTTTTT. It encodes CASSQTGQGAQGFEKLFF. The chain combines TRBV4-1 with TRBJ1-4, with 11 bases lining up with TRBD1. Germline-derived CDR1 and CDR2 are MGHRA and YSYEKL. V lost 2 bases and J lost 7; bases outside the gene matches: 12. The CDR3 has 18 residues.

The chain recombines TRBV27 with TRBJ2-7; D may be TRBD1 (8 bases). This CDR3 has 16 residues. From germline, CDR1 is MNHEY and CDR2 SMNVEV (reference sequence). Trimming removed 8 bases from V and 4 bases from J, with 24 bases in between. The CDR3: CASSYRGASGAYEQYF. Written as DNA, the CDR3 is TGTGCCAGCTCTTACAGGGGGGCTAGCGGAGCTTACGAGCAGTACTTC.

This clone was seen a few times. The chain couples TRBV4-1 to TRBJ2-5; 7 bases agree with TRBD2. Germline trimming cut 4 bases from V and 9 bases from J; bases unmatched to any gene: 8. The CDR3 totals 13 residues. In germline, CDR1 is MGHRA, CDR2 YSYEKL. DNA for the CDR3: TGCGCCAGCAGCCCCGGGGGGATCGGAGCCCAGTACTTC. Protein: CASSPGGIGAQYF.

This clone is a singleton in its sample. The V gene is TRBV7-8, the J gene TRBJ2-7; TRBD2 matches at 7 bases. Germline-derived CDR1 and CDR2 are SGHVS and FQNEAQ. The CDR3 has 15 residues. V was pared by 1 base and J by 4 bases, with 7 bases of the junction left unmatched. The CDR3 region is CASSLVRGGSYEQYF. The CDR3 coding sequence is TGTGCCAGCAGCTTAGTTCGTGGCGGGAGTTACGAGCAGTACTTC.

The chain is built from TRBV5-1 and TRBJ1-1, with 10 bases lining up with TRBD1. The trim removed 4 bases at V and 4 bases at J, leaving 16 bases unmatched. Germline V gives CDR1 SGHRS, CDR2 YFSETQ. This CDR3 has 18 residues. The CDR3 DNA sequence: TGCGCCAGCAGCGGGATAGGGGGGACAGGGGTCTTTGGCACTGAAGCTTTCTTT. It yields the protein CASSGIGGTGVFGTEAFF.

The rearrangement joins TRBV6-5 to TRBJ1-2; 7 bases are shared with TRBD1. Trimming at V came to 6 bases and at J to 6 bases, leaving 13 bases not matched to a gene. The CDR3 has 15 amino acids. Germline V gives CDR1 MNHEY, CDR2 SVGAGI. CDR3 coding DNA: TGTGCCAGCAGGGAGGGGCCGAACAGGGGCGATGGCTACACCTTC. Amino acids: CASREGPNRGDGYTF.

The chain recombines TRBV7-8 with TRBJ2-7; TRBD2 matches at 11 bases. From germline, CDR1 is SGHVS and CDR2 FQNEAQ. V shed 0 bases, J shed 7 bases, and the junction held 8 bases outside the gene matches. The CDR3 runs 16 residues. CDR3 protein: CASSLAGGLAEGEQYF. The CDR3 coding sequence is TGTGCCAGCAGCTTAGCAGGGGGACTAGCGGAGGGGGAGCAGTACTTC.

V and J are TRBV5-1 and TRBJ2-5, with 7 bases identical to TRBD2. CDR1 is SGHRS, CDR2 YFSETQ, per germline. Trimming removed 9 bases from V and 1 base from J; junction bases left unmatched: 9. The length of the CDR3 is 14 residues. The CDR3 loop reads CATYPGTTQETQYF. CDR3 DNA sequence: TGCGCCACCTACCCAGGGACTACCCAAGAGACCCAGTACTTC.

This clone showed up just a few times. This chain joins TRBV11-2 and TRBJ2-2; 7 nucleotides match TRBD2. J was trimmed by 6 bases and V by 5 bases; bases with no gene match: 0. Germline V gives CDR1 SGHAT, CDR2 FQNNGV. The CDR3 contains 12 residues. The DNA for the CDR3 is TGTGCCAGCAGCCGGGAGGCCGGGGAGCTGTTTTTT. It codes for CASSREAGELFF.

The chain has TRBV11-2 and TRBJ1-4; D is unclear. The V gene's germline CDR1 is SGHAT and CDR2 FQNNGV. The CDR3 is made up of 14 amino acids. V gave up 5 bases and J gave up 7 bases, with 14 bases separating them. Here the CDR3 DNA reads TGTGCCAGCAGCCCCCAGGCGGGAGTTGAAAAACTGTTTTTT. Its translation is CASSPQAGVEKLFF.

V gene TRBV10-2 combines with J gene TRBJ1-2; 10 bases are shared with TRBD1. Germline values: CDR1 WSHSY, CDR2 SAAADI. V lost 10 bases, J lost 12 bases, and 11 bases stayed unmatched. This CDR3 is built from 12 residues. Here the CDR3 DNA reads TGCGCCACCCAAACCGGGACAGGGGAACACACCTTC. Protein: CATQTGTGEHTF.

This clone was seen only a few times. The genes are TRBV6-2 or TRBV6-3 and TRBJ1-1; D perhaps matches TRBD1 (6 bases). V was pared by 2 bases and J by 5 bases, with 9 bases between. The CDR3 is 13 amino acids. Germline loops: CDR1 MNHEY, CDR2 SVGEGT. The CDR3 reads CASSYGGATEAFF. As DNA, the CDR3 is TGTGCCAGCAGTTACGGGGGGGCGACTGAAGCTTTCTTT.

This chain joins TRBV19 and TRBJ2-4, with TRBD2 matching over 11 bases. The CDR3 extends over 20 amino acids. V shed 4 bases and J 1 base; nucleotides not matched to a gene: 15. Germline V gives CDR1 LNHDA, CDR2 SQIVND (reference sequence). In DNA form, the CDR3 reads TGTGCCAGTAGTAACAAGGGGCTAGCGGGGGGCCCCGGGGCCAAAAACATTCAGTACTTC. Its protein is CASSNKGLAGGPGAKNIQYF. Looking up the rest from reference TRBV19 and TRBJ2-4 gives the full variable domain: DGGITQSPKYLFRKEGQNVTLSCEQNLNHDAMYWYRQDPGQGLRLIYYSQIVNDFQKGDIAEGYSVSREKKESFPLTVTSAQKNPTAFYLCASSNKGLAGGPGAKNIQYFGAGTRLSVL.

The gene calls are TRBV28 and TRBJ1-2; 8 bases line up with TRBD1. Germline loops: CDR1 MDHEN, CDR2 SYDVKM. This CDR3 is built from 18 residues. J gave up 4 bases and V 7 bases, and 20 bases lay outside the gene matches. In DNA form, the CDR3 reads TGTGCCAGCAACGGCCCCAGGGGGCGGGCGGAGCTACGCTATGGCTACACCTTC. It encodes CASNGPRGRAELRYGYTF.

The genes are TRBV28 and TRBJ2-3; D not resolved. Trimming took off 6 bases at V and 3 bases at J, with 4 bases between the two ends. Germline V gene lookup returns CDR1 MDHEN and CDR2 SYDVKM. The length of the CDR3 is 11 residues. The chain's CDR3 is CASSLTDTQYF. CDR3 DNA sequence: TGTGCCAGCAGCCTAACAGATACGCAGTATTTT.

The rearrangement links TRBV7-6 to TRBJ2-2; maybe TRBD1 (6 bases). The V end lost 7 bases, the J end lost 8 bases, and 17 bases lay between the germline ends. Germline CDR1 SGHVS, CDR2 FNYEAQ. The CDR3 covers 14 residues. Here the CDR3 DNA reads TGTGCCAGCACCCGGGACAACTCCTATGGGGAGCTGTTTTTT. Translated, it gives CASTRDNSYGELFF.

This chain's CDR3 is CASSRELRETQYF. CDR3 coding DNA: TGCGCCAGCAGCCGGGAACTACGGGAGACCCAGTACTTC. The chain couples TRBV5-1 to TRBJ2-5, with a weak D call TRBD2 (5 bases). CDR3 length: 13 residues. CDR1 SGHRS and CDR2 YFSETQ come from the germline V gene. V lost 4 bases, J lost 5 bases, and 12 bases lay in between.

V and J are TRBV19 and TRBJ1-3, with D uncertain. Germline loops: CDR1 LNHDA, CDR2 SQIVND (reference sequence). V gave up 9 bases and J gave up 0 bases, with 18 bases separating them. The CDR3 sequence is 16 residues long. The CDR3 nucleotides read TGTGCCAGCTCGCATCGGGCAGCGGCCTCTGGAAACACCATATATTTT. Translated: CASSHRAAASGNTIYF.

The V and J genes are TRBV11-2 and TRBJ2-3, with D hard to call. The CDR3 extends over 12 amino acids. Per the germline V gene, CDR1 is SGHAT and CDR2 is FQNNGV. Deletions cut 5 bases from V and 2 bases from J, with 5 bases between. The CDR3, as DNA: TGTGCCAGCAGCCCGTTCACAGATACGCAGTATTTT. This sequence encodes CASSPFTDTQYF. The full variable domain, its missing parts supplied by reference TRBV11-2 and TRBJ2-3, is EAGVAQSPRYKIIEKRQSVAFWCNPISGHATLYWYQQILGQGPKLLIQFQNNGVVDDSQLPKDRFSAERLKGVDSTLKIQPAKLEDSAVYLCASSPFTDTQYFGPGTRLTVL.

The J gene is TRBJ1-3, the V gene TRBV3-1 (or the pseudogene TRBV3-2), with 8 positions matching TRBD1. The CDR3 has 14 residues. The germline gives CDR1 LGHDT, CDR2 YNNKEL (reference sequence). The V and J ends lost 0 bases and 10 bases, in that order; junction bases with no gene match: 5. The CDR3 protein is CASSQDWTGRTIYF. CDR3 bases: TGTGCCAGCAGCCAAGATTGGACAGGGAGAACCATATATTTT.

V gene TRBV10-3 combines with J gene TRBJ1-1, with D unclear. Germline V CDR1 and CDR2: ENHRY, SYGVKD. Trimming took off 6 bases at V and 3 bases at J, with 8 bases between the two ends. CDR3 length: 12 amino acids. Here the CDR3 reads CAISRRDTEAFF. The DNA of the CDR3 is TGTGCCATCAGCCGGCGGGACACTGAAGCTTTCTTT.

This sequence joins TRBV27 and TRBJ1-2, with D possibly being TRBD1 (6 bases). The CDR3 loop spans 13 amino acids. V was shortened by 1 base and J by 9 bases, with 12 bases between the two germline ends. Per the germline V gene, CDR1 is MNHEY and CDR2 is SMNVEV (reference sequence). CDR3 region: CASSLLGAASYTF. CDR3 DNA sequence: TGTGCCAGCAGTTTATTGGGGGCGGCGAGCTACACCTTC.

This clone was counted only a few times. This chain links TRBV5-1 with TRBJ2-1; 12 nucleotides match TRBD2. The germline V gene encodes CDR1 SGHRS and CDR2 YFSETQ. With V trimmed by 4 bases and J by 8 bases, 7 bases remained unmatched. The CDR3 totals 15 residues. The CDR3 protein is CASSLLAGGWYEQFF. CDR3 nucleotide sequence: TGCGCCAGCAGCCTCCTAGCGGGAGGGTGGTATGAGCAGTTCTTC.

The chain couples TRBV5-8 to TRBJ2-7; a possible D gene is TRBD2 (5 bases). The V end lost 1 base, the J end lost 0 bases, and 14 bases lay between the germline ends. CDR3 length: 16 amino acids. Germline V gives CDR1 SGHTS, CDR2 YDEGEE. Here the CDR3 reads CASSLRAAVPSYEQYF. DNA of the CDR3: TGTGCCAGCAGCTTGCGTGCAGCGGTCCCCTCCTACGAGCAGTACTTC.

The chain uses TRBV5-1 and TRBJ1-6; 9 nucleotides line up with TRBD1. V trimming: 4 bases; J trimming: 9 bases; junction bases outside the gene matches: 5. This CDR3 region has 14 residues. CDR1 is SGHRS and CDR2 is YFSETQ in the germline V gene. CDR3 region: CASSRDREISPLHF. CDR3 bases: TGCGCCAGCAGCCGGGACAGGGAAATTTCACCCCTCCACTTT.

V usage is TRBV4-2 and J usage is TRBJ1-1; TRBD1 aligns across 7 bases. CDR3 length: 13 amino acids. The germline V gene has CDR1 LGHNA and CDR2 YNFKEQ. The J segment lost 4 bases and the V segment lost 3 bases, leaving 2 bases of the junction unmatched. CDR3 nucleotide sequence: TGTGCCAGCAGCCATCAGGGGGGCACTGAAGCTTTCTTT. Its protein is CASSHQGGTEAFF.

This clone came up a few times. This chain connects TRBV24-1 to TRBJ2-6; D is possibly TRBD2 (6 bases). The V end was cut by 5 bases, the J end by 1 base, with 20 bases between. The CDR3 runs to 19 residues. The germline gives CDR1 KGHDR, CDR2 SFDVKD. This chain's CDR3 is CATSAISGTPKSGANVLTF. In DNA form, the CDR3 reads TGTGCCACCAGTGCTATCTCCGGGACTCCCAAATCTGGGGCCAACGTCCTGACTTTC.